This T cell receptor beta chain is drawn from a study of OX40 agonist ivuxolimab in advanced cancers. Overall study context: Patients' therapy was ivuxolimab, an antibody that acts as an agonist of OX40 (CD134). Study-level findings and limits: Clonal expansion from baseline to week 6 occurred in both CD4+ and CD8+ T cells.

With V trimmed by 4 bases and J by 0 bases, 6 bases remained unmatched. There are 18 residues in the CDR3. Germline V gives CDR1 SGHTA, CDR2 FQGNSA. Turning to this clone: The antigen is not known.

Sequencing used immunoSEQ multiplex PCR; TCRdb keeps in-frame clones, though not all of them. The profile shows 90,000 or so clones, 75% to 95% of them singletons. The J gene is TRBJ2-1, the V gene TRBV7-2; 13 bases line up with TRBD2. The sample in question was CD4+ or CD8+ T cells sorted from blood, obtained in a trial of the OX40 agonist ivuxolimab. This TCR came from an adult with an advanced solid tumor such as melanoma, head and neck, liver or kidney cancer. CDR3 nucleotide sequence: TGTGCCAGCAGCTCGACGACTAGCGGGGGGTTCTCCTACAATGAGCAGTTCTTC. It encodes CASSSTTSGGFSYNEQFF.